Included here is one T cell receptor beta chain sequence, with context. This sample was included in a study of blood T cell repertoires in COVID-19. Measured with immunoSEQ multiplex PCR; TCRdb has only the in-frame clones, and not every one. Of about 300,000 clones listed, less than 85% are singletons. CDR3 size: 12 residues. V shed 7 bases, J shed 5 bases, and the junction held 3 bases outside the gene matches. Germline loops: CDR1 SQVTM, CDR2 ANQGSEA. The sample was peripheral blood. The chain combines TRBV29-1 with TRBJ2-5; 11 nucleotides line up with TRBD2. The TCR originated in a human donor with COVID-19, enrolled during active disease. The donor label of this sample is uncertain. In DNA, the CDR3 is TGCAGCGCGCGGACTAGCGGGGAGACCCAGTACTTC. Its translation is CSARTSGETQYF.